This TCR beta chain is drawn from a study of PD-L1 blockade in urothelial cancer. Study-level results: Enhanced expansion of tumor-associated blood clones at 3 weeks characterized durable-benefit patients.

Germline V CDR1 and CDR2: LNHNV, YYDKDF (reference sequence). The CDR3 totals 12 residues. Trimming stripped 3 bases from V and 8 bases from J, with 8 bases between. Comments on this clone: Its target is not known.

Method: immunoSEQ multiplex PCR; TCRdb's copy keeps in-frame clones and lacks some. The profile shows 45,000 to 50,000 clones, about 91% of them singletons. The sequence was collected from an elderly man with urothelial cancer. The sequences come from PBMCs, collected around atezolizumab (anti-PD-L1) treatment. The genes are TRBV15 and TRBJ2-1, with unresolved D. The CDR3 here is CATSSNGDEQFF. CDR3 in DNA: TGTGCCACCAGCAGTAACGGAGATGAGCAGTTCTTC.